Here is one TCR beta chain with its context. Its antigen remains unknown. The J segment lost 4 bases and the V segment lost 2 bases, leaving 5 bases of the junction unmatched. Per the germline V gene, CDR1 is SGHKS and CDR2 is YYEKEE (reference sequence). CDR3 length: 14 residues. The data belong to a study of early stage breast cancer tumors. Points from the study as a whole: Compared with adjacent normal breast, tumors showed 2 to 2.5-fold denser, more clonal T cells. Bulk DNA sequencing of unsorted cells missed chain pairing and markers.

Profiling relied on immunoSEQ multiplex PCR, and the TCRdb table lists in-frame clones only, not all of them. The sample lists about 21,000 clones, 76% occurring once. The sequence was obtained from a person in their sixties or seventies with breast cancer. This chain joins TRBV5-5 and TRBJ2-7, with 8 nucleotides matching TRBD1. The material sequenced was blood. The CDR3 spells CASSLWTGNYEQYF. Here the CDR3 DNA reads TGTGCCAGCAGCTTATGGACAGGGAATTACGAGCAGTACTTC.